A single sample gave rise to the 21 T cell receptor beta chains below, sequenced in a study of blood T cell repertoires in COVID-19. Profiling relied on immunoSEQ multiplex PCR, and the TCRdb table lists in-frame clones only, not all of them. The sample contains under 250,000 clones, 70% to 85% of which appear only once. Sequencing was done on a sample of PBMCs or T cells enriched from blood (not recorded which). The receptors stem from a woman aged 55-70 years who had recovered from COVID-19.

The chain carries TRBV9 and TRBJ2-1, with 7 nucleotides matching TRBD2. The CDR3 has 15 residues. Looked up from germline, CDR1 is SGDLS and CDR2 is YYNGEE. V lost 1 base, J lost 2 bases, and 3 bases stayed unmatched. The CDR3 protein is CASSVNAGAYNEQFF. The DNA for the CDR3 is TGTGCCAGCAGCGTAAACGCGGGAGCCTACAATGAGCAGTTCTTC. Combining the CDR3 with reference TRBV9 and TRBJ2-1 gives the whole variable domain DSGVTQTPKHLITATGQRVTLRCSPRSGDLSVYWYQQSLDQGLQFLIQYYNGEERAKGNILERFSAQQFPDLHSELNLSSLELGDSALYFCASSVNAGAYNEQFFGPGTRLTVL.

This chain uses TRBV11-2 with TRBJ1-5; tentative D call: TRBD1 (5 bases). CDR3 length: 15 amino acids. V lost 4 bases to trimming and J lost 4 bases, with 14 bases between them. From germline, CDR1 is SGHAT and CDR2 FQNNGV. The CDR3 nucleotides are TGTGCCAGCAGCTCCAACCCCTCAGGGAATCAGCCCCAGCATTTT. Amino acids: CASSSNPSGNQPQHF.

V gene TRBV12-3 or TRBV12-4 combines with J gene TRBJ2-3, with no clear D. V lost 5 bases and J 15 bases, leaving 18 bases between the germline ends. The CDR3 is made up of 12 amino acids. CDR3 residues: CASSALIAESYF. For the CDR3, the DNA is TGTGCCAGCAGTGCCCTAATCGCTGAGTCATATTTT.

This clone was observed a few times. CDR3 protein: CASSLPGLGANTEAFF. CDR3 nucleotides: TGTGCCAGCAGCCTGCCGGGCCTTGGGGCGAACACTGAAGCTTTCTTT. The J gene is TRBJ1-1, the V gene TRBV5-6, with a tentative D call TRBD1 (5 bases). From germline, CDR1 is SGHDT and CDR2 YYEEEE. This CDR3 has 16 residues. The V and J ends lost 4 bases and 1 base respectively, with 17 bases between them.

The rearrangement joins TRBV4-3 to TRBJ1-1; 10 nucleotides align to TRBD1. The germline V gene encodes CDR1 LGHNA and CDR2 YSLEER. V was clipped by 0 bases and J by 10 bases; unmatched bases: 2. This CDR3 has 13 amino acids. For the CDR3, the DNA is TGCGCCAGCAGCCAAGAAGACAGGGGGCTAGCTTTCTTT. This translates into CASSQEDRGLAFF.

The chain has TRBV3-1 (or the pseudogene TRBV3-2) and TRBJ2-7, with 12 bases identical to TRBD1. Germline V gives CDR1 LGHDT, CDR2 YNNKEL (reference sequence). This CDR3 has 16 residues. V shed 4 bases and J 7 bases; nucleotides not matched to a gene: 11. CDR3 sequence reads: CASSPVPGQGAREQYF. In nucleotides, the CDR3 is TGTGCCAGCAGCCCTGTACCGGGACAGGGGGCGCGGGAGCAGTACTTC.

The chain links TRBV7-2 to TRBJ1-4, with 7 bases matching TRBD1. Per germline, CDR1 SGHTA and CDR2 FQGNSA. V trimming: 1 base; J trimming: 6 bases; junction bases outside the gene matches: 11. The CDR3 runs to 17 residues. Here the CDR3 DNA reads TGTGCCAGCAGCTTAGGGTTGCGACAGGGCGATCATGAAAAACTGTTTTTT. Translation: CASSLGLRQGDHEKLFF.

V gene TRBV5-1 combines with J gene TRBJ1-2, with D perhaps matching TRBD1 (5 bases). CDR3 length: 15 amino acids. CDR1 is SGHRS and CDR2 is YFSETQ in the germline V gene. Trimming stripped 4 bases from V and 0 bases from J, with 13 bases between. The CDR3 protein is CASSAAGSANYGYTF. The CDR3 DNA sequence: TGCGCCAGCAGCGCTGCAGGGTCAGCTAACTATGGCTACACCTTC.

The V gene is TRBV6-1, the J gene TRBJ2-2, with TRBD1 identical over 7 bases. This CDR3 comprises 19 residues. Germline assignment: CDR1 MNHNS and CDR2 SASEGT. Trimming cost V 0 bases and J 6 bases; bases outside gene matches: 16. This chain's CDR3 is CASSEAARLVRGRAGELFF. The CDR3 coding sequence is TGTGCCAGCAGTGAAGCGGCGAGATTGGTGAGGGGGCGGGCCGGGGAGCTGTTTTTT.

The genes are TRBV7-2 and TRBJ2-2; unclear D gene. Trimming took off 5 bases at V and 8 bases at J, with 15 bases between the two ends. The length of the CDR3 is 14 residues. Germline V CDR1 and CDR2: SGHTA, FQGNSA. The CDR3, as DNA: TGTGCCAGCAGCCCCAGTACCTCAAGAGGGGAGCTGTTTTTT. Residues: CASSPSTSRGELFF.

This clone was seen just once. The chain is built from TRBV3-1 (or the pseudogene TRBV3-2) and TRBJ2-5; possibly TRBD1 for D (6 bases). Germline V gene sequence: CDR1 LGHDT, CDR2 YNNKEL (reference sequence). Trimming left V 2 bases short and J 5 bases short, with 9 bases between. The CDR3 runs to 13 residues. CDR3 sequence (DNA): TGTGCCAGCAGCCAATGGGGGCTGGAGACCCAGTACTTC. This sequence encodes CASSQWGLETQYF.

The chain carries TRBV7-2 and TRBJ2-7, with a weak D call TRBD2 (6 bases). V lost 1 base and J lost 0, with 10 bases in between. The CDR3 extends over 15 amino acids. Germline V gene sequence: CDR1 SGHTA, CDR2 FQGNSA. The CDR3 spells CASSLEGGRSYEQYF. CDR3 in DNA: TGTGCCAGCAGCTTAGAGGGAGGACGCTCCTACGAGCAGTACTTC.

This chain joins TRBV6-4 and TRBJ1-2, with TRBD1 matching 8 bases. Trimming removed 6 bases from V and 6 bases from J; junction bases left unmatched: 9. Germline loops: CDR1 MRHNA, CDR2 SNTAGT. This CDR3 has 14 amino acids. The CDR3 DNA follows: TGTGCCAGCAGCGCCACAGGGGGTTCGGATGGCTACACCTTC. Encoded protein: CASSATGGSDGYTF.

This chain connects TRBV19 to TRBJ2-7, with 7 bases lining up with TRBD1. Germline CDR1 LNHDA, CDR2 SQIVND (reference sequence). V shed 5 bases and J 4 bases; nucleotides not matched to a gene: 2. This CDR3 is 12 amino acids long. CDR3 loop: CASSPQGYEQYF. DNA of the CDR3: TGTGCCAGTAGTCCACAGGGGTACGAGCAGTACTTC.

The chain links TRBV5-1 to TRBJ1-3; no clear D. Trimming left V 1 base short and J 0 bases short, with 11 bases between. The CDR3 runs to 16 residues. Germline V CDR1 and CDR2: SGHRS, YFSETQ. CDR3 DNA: TGCGCCAGCAGCTTGAACAGTCCGAGCTCTGGAAACACCATATATTTT. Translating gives CASSLNSPSSGNTIYF.

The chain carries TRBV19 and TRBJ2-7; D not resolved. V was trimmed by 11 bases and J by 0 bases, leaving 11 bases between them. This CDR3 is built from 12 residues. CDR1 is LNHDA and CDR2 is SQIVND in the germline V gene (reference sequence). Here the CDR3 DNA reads TGTGCCCCAAACCAGGTCTCCTACGAGCAGTACTTC. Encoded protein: CAPNQVSYEQYF.

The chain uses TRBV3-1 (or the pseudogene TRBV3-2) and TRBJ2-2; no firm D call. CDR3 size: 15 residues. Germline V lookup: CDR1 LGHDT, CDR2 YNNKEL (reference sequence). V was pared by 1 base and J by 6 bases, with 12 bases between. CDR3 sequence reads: CASSQGVAVAGELFF. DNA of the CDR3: TGTGCCAGCAGCCAAGGGGTCGCGGTGGCCGGGGAGCTGTTTTTT.

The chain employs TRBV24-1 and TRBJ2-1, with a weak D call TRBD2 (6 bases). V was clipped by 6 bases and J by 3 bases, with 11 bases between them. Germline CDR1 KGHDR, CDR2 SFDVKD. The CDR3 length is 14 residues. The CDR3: CATSSTGDYNEQFF. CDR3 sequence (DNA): TGTGCCACCAGTTCAACGGGAGACTACAATGAGCAGTTCTTC.

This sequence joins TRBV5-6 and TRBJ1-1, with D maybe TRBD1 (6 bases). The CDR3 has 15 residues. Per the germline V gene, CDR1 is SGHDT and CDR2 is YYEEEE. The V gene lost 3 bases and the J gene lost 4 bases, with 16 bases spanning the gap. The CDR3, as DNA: TGTGCCAGCAGCTCGCCCAGGGGTGGCGGCACTGAAGCTTTCTTT. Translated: CASSSPRGGGTEAFF.

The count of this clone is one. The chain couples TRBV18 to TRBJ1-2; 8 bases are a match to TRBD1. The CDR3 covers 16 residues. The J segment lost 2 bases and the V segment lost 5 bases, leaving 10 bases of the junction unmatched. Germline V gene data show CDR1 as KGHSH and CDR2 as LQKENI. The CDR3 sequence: CASSATNRGGNYGYTF. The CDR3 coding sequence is TGTGCCAGCTCAGCGACCAACAGGGGGGGGAACTATGGCTACACCTTC.

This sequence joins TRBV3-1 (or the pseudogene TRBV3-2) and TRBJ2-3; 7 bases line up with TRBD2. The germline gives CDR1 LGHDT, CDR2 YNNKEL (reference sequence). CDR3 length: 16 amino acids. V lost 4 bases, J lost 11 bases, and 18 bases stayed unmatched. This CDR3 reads CASSPGSSGALNGQYF. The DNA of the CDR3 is TGTGCCAGCAGCCCCGGGTCGAGCGGGGCCCTAAATGGGCAGTATTTT.